This is a list of T cell receptor beta chains from one sample in a study of beta chain features in type 1 diabetes. Sequenced by immunoSEQ multiplex PCR; TCRdb stores in-frame clones only, minus some. This table has under 450,000 clones, approximately 14% appearing once. Sample: naive CD4+ T cells from blood. The source of these receptors is a man aged 30 to 39 in good health. The CDR3 runs from the conserved cysteine through the conserved F or W. A D gene is named only where the DNA matches it firmly. Where a row states a size, it is once, few, many or the class of an expanded clone; other rows omit it.

TRBV20-1	TRBJ1-4	.	.	CSARTYEKLFF	TGCAGTGCTAGGACGTACGAAAAACTGTTTTTT
TRBV19	TRBJ1-6	TRBD1	few	CASTWDRGNSPLHF	TGTGCCAGTACTTGGGACAGGGGTAATTCACCCCTCCACTTT
TRBV10-3	TRBJ1-1	TRBD1	few	CAISESVQGADTEAFF	TGTGCCATCAGTGAGTCCGTACAGGGGGCGGACACTGAAGCTTTCTTT
TRBV15	TRBJ1-5	.	.	CATSLGGGNQPQHF	TGTGCCACCAGCCTGGGGGGGGGCAATCAGCCCCAGCATTTT
TRBV7-2	TRBJ2-1	.	few	CASSSANSARQQFF	TGTGCCAGCAGCTCCGCCAATTCGGCCCGACAGCAGTTCTTC
TRBV7-7	TRBJ2-1	.	few	CASSFYDRGEQFF	TGTGCCAGCAGCTTTTATGATAGGGGCGAGCAGTTCTTC
TRBV2	TRBJ2-1	TRBD2	few	CASNYLAGAYNEQFF	TGTGCCAGCAATTACCTAGCGGGAGCGTACAATGAGCAGTTCTTC
TRBV25-1	TRBJ1-2	.	.	CASSEIGYTF	TGTGCCAGCAGTGAAATCGGCTACACCTTC
TRBV11-2	TRBJ2-2	TRBD2	.	CASSGGLAAGELFF	TGTGCCAGCAGCGGGGGACTAGCTGCCGGGGAGCTGTTTTTT
TRBV4-2	TRBJ1-2	.	few	CASSTRDGYTF	TGTGCCAGCAGCACCAGGGACGGCTACACCTTC
TRBV29-1	TRBJ2-7	.	many	CSVVKGSYEQYF	TGCAGCGTTGTTAAGGGATCCTACGAGCAGTACTTC
TRBV4-1	TRBJ2-1	.	few	CASSQDQATLAYNEQFF	TGCGCCAGCAGCCAAGATCAGGCCACCTTAGCCTACAATGAGCAGTTCTTC
TRBV9	TRBJ2-3	TRBD2	.	CASSRSGRGVDTQYF	TGTGCCAGCAGCAGAAGCGGGAGGGGTGTAGATACGCAGTATTTT
TRBV13	TRBJ2-1	.	few	CASSSPLEESSYNEQFF	TGTGCCAGCAGCTCTCCTCTGGAGGAGAGCTCCTACAATGAGCAGTTCTTC
TRBV7-9	TRBJ2-5	TRBD1	.	CASSPGTGARETQYF	TGTGCCAGCAGCCCGGGTACAGGGGCCAGAGAGACCCAGTACTTC
TRBV4-1	TRBJ2-5	.	few	CASSQGTGPLYF	TGCGCCAGCAGCCAAGGGACCGGGCCGTTGTACTTC
TRBV2	TRBJ2-5	.	.	CASTRINKEETQYF	TGTGCCAGCACCAGAATAAACAAGGAAGAGACCCAGTACTTC